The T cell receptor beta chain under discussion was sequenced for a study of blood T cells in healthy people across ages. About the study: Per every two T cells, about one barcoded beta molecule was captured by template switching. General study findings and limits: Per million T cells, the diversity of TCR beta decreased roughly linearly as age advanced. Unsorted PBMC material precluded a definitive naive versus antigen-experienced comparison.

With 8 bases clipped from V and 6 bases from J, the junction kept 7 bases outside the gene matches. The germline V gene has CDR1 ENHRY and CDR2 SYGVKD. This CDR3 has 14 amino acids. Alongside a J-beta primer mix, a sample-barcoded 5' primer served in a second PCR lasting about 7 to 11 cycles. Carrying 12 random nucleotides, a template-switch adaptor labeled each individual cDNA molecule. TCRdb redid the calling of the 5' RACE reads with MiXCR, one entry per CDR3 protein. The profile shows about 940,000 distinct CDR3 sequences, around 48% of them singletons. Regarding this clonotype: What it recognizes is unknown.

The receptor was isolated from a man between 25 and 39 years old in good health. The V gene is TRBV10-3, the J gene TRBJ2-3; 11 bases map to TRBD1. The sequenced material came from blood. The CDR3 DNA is TGTGCCATCGCCCTAGGGACAGGGGGTGATACGCAGTATTTT. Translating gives CAIALGTGGDTQYF.